Below, 4 T cell receptor beta chains from the same sample are listed, as sequenced in a study of CD8+ T cells in alopecia areata. Isolated RNA was reverse transcribed into cDNA used as the sequencing template. Repertoires were generated with immunoSEQ multiplex PCR, while TCRdb's copy carries only in-frame clones and drops some. This table has roughly 120,000 clones, about 60% appearing once. The sample was CD4+ T cells sorted from blood. The receptors were sampled from a human donor in good health.

V gene TRBV29-1 combines with J gene TRBJ1-2; D gene ambiguous. The CDR3 is 14 residues long. V lost 0 bases and J 0 bases, leaving 8 bases between the germline ends. Germline CDR1 is SQVTM and CDR2 is ANQGSEA. CDR3 region: CSVEDQGANYGYTF. The CDR3, as DNA: TGCAGCGTTGAAGACCAAGGTGCTAACTATGGCTACACCTTC.

This clone appeared a single time. The chain carries TRBV7-2 and TRBJ2-3; tentatively, D is TRBD2 (7 bases). V was pared by 0 bases and J by 2 bases, with 9 bases between. Germline CDR1 reads SGHTA; CDR2 reads FQGNSA. The CDR3 length is 15 residues. The CDR3 spells CASSLAGGPTDTQYF. CDR3 DNA sequence: TGTGCCAGCAGCTTAGCGGGGGGGCCCACAGATACGCAGTATTTT.

The V and J genes are TRBV29-1 and TRBJ2-4; 8 bases are a match to TRBD2. Germline CDR1 reads SQVTM; CDR2 reads ANQGSEA. V dropped 4 bases and J dropped 1; count of bases not matched to a gene: 0. The CDR3 is 13 residues long. Here the CDR3 reads CSVGLAAKNIQYF. The DNA of the CDR3 is TGCAGCGTTGGACTAGCGGCCAAAAACATTCAGTACTTC.

This chain joins TRBV11-2 and TRBJ1-5, with D possibly matching TRBD1 (5 bases). Trimming removed 6 bases from V and 0 bases from J, with 12 bases in between. CDR3 length: 15 amino acids. In germline, CDR1 is SGHAT, CDR2 FQNNGV. The CDR3 is CASSRGTNSNQPQHF. The CDR3 coding sequence is TGTGCCAGCAGTCGAGGGACTAATAGCAATCAGCCCCAGCATTTT.